These 7 T cell receptor beta chains originate from one sample sequenced in a study of T cells in Graves' hyperthyroidism and ophthalmopathy. The TCR beta CDR3 regions underwent amplification using RNA transcripts as the source. RT-PCR in the first round (using the HTBI primer set) targeted the TCR CDR3. TCRdb re-called the multiplex PCR reads with MiXCR, one entry per CDR3 protein. The sample has 650,000 to 800,000 distinct CDR3 sequences, less than 45% seen once. Input material: peripheral blood or thyroid tissue (not recorded which). These receptors originate from an adult man with Graves' disease, either hyperthyroidism or ophthalmopathy (not recorded which).

This clonotype was found a few times. The rearrangement uses TRBV7-9 and TRBJ1-2, with TRBD1 identical over 11 bases. The germline V gene has CDR1 SEHNR and CDR2 FQNEAQ (reference sequence). Trimming took 5 bases from V and 8 from J; bases not matched to a gene: 10. CDR3 length equals 15 residues. The CDR3 DNA reads as TGTGCCAGCAGCCCATGGACAGGGGGCGCCGAGGGCTACACCTTC. Amino acid sequence: CASSPWTGGAEGYTF.

This clonotype showed up many times. This sequence joins TRBV12-3 or TRBV12-4 and TRBJ1-2, with no clear D. The CDR3 is 12 amino acids. The V and J ends lost 7 bases and 4 bases respectively, with 10 bases between them. The CDR3 loop is CASNLGTYGYTF. The CDR3 DNA follows: TGTGCCAGCAACCTCGGCACCTATGGCTACACCTTC.

Many counts were recorded for this clonotype. J is TRBJ1-1 and V is TRBV7-9; TRBD1 agrees at 7 bases. The germline V gene has CDR1 SEHNR and CDR2 FQNEAQ (reference sequence). The CDR3 totals 15 residues. With V trimmed by 1 base and J by 2 bases, 4 bases remained unmatched. This CDR3 is CASSLGGTANTEAFF. CDR3 in DNA: TGTGCCAGCAGCTTAGGGGGGACAGCTAACACTGAAGCTTTCTTT.

This chain joins TRBV11-2 and TRBJ2-7, with no clear D. Trimming left V 5 bases short and J 5 bases short, with 10 bases between. This CDR3 has 12 amino acids. The germline V gene has CDR1 SGHAT and CDR2 FQNNGV. The CDR3 sequence is CASSRSTDEQYF. The CDR3 DNA reads TGTGCCAGCAGCCGGTCGACGGACGAGCAGTACTTC.

With respect to this clonotype: A much larger clone lies a single base off, so this may be a read error. The chain is built from TRBV10-3 and TRBJ1-5; D is perhaps TRBD1 (6 bases). The CDR3 is 15 residues long. Per germline, CDR1 ENHRY and CDR2 SYGVKD. Trimming stripped 6 bases from V and 6 bases from J, with 18 bases between. The CDR3 DNA reads TGTGCCATCAGCCAGGGTGTCGAGGGGGGTCAGCCCCAGCATTTT. Protein: CAISQGVEGGQPQHF.

This chain links TRBV20-1 with TRBJ1-2; D is possibly TRBD1 (5 bases). The V end was cut by 5 bases, the J end by 0 bases, with 13 bases between. Looked up from germline, CDR1 is DFQATT and CDR2 is SNEGSKA (reference sequence). There are 14 residues in the CDR3. The CDR3 is CSAAGRTSNYGYTF. The CDR3 DNA reads TGCAGTGCTGCCGGCAGGACATCTAACTATGGCTACACCTTC.

Many counts were recorded for this clonotype. This sequence joins TRBV2 and TRBJ2-5, with D perhaps TRBD2 (5 bases). V gave up 4 bases and J gave up 3 bases, with 9 bases separating them. CDR3 length: 13 residues. CDR1 SNHLY and CDR2 FYNNEI come from the germline V gene. As DNA, the CDR3 is TGTGCCAGCAGTGGCTCGGGGAAAGAGACCCAGTACTTC. Translation: CASSGSGKETQYF.